This entry lists 30 T cell receptor beta chains sequenced from one sample in a study of technical replicates of blood from several donors listed by TCRdb under 2017. The method behind the library was the immunoSEQ multiplex PCR assay. TCRdb carries this immuneACCESS record with in-frame sequences only. Its versions omit some clonotypes, under half of them owing to an unresolved V gene in the studies checked, with the rest unexplained. This sample comprises about 81,000 clones, approximately 80% of them detected only once. The top ten clonotypes cover approximately 4% of the sample. Specimen: PBMCs. These receptors were obtained from a human donor in good health. Some clones in this sample may be carry-over from other donors' samples.

The table lists this clone with a count of one. The J gene is TRBJ1-1, the V gene TRBV15; TRBD1 agrees at 7 bases. Germline CDR1 is LNHNV and CDR2 is YYDKDF (reference sequence). After removal of 3 bases from V and 10 bases from J, the junction contained 5 bases not matched to a gene. The CDR3 runs to 12 residues. This CDR3 is CATSSGPGGAFF. The DNA for the CDR3 is TGTGCCACCAGCAGTGGGCCAGGGGGAGCTTTCTTT.

This clone was recorded once. V is TRBV4-3 and J is TRBJ2-5, with D perhaps TRBD2 (5 bases). Per germline, CDR1 LGHNA and CDR2 YSLEER. The CDR3 sequence is 15 residues long. Trimming took off 5 bases at V and 5 bases at J, with 18 bases between the two ends. This CDR3 is CASSSGLRLGETQYF. CDR3 DNA sequence: TGCGCCAGCAGCTCCGGACTTCGGCTTGGGGAGACCCAGTACTTC.

This chain joins TRBV14 and TRBJ2-5; 10 nucleotides line up with TRBD2. The V gene's germline CDR1 is SGHDN and CDR2 FVKESK. The CDR3 spans 17 residues. V lost 2 bases and J lost 5; bases outside the gene matches: 11. The CDR3 DNA reads TGTGCCAGCAGCCAAACACGTAGCGGGAGGATCGTTGAGACCCAGTACTTC. This translates into CASSQTRSGRIVETQYF.

On this clone itself: The junction differs from germline at one of its ends, possibly a read error. The rearrangement links TRBV28 to TRBJ2-5, with a possible D match to TRBD2 (6 bases). This CDR3 is 15 amino acids long. Germline loops: CDR1 MDHEN, CDR2 SYDVKM. CDR3 region: CASSFPGLAREAQYF. The CDR3 DNA follows: TGTGCCAGCAGTTTCCCGGGACTCGCACGAGAGGCCCAGTACTTC.

This clone was found a few times. The V gene is TRBV5-4, the J gene TRBJ2-7, with D possibly being TRBD2 (7 bases). The V end was cut by 4 bases, the J end by 2 bases, with 16 bases between. The CDR3 extends over 15 amino acids. Germline assignment: CDR1 SGHNT and CDR2 YYREEE (reference sequence). Written as DNA, the CDR3 is TGTGCCAGCAGCCCTGGGGGGGCTACAACCTACGAGCAGTACTTC. Translating it yields CASSPGGATTYEQYF.

The V gene is TRBV29-1, the J gene TRBJ2-3; TRBD2 matches at 11 bases. The germline CDR1 and CDR2 sequences are SQVTM and ANQGSEA. The CDR3 consists of 15 residues. The J segment lost 5 bases and the V segment lost 4 bases, leaving 8 bases of the junction unmatched. CDR3 coding DNA: TGCAGCGTTGGAAAGACTAGCGGGGTCGAAGATACGCAGTATTTT. Protein product: CSVGKTSGVEDTQYF.

The chain is built from TRBV5-1 and TRBJ1-2; TRBD1 matches 7 bases. CDR3 length equals 14 residues. From germline, CDR1 is SGHRS and CDR2 YFSETQ. With V trimmed by 0 bases and J by 2 bases, 1 base remained unmatched. CDR3 loop: CASSLGDRNYGYTF. CDR3 sequence (DNA): TGCGCCAGCAGCTTGGGGGACAGAAACTATGGCTACACCTTC.

The rearrangement uses TRBV29-1 and TRBJ2-3, with 7 bases matching TRBD1. Germline V gene sequence: CDR1 SQVTM, CDR2 ANQGSEA. The CDR3 has 14 amino acids. The J segment lost 1 base and the V segment lost 6 bases, leaving 7 bases of the junction unmatched. In DNA form, the CDR3 reads TGCAGCGTCCGACAGGGTGGAGGCACAGATACGCAGTATTTT. It translates to CSVRQGGGTDTQYF.

This rearrangement joins TRBV19 to TRBJ2-1, with TRBD2 identical over 10 bases. The length of the CDR3 is 16 residues. Germline V CDR1 and CDR2: LNHDA, SQIVND (reference sequence). The V and J ends lost 5 bases and 4 bases, in that order; junction bases with no gene match: 8. The chain's CDR3 is CASSDPGLASYNEQFF. The CDR3 DNA sequence: TGTGCCAGTAGTGACCCGGGACTAGCGTCTTACAATGAGCAGTTCTTC. The full variable domain, in which reference TRBV19 and TRBJ2-1 provide the parts outside the CDR3, is DGGITQSPKYLFRKEGQNVTLSCEQNLNHDAMYWYRQDPGQGLRLIYYSQIVNDFQKGDIAEGYSVSREKKESFPLTVTSAQKNPTAFYLCASSDPGLASYNEQFFGPGTRLTVL.

The chain is built from TRBV7-6 and TRBJ2-3; D may be TRBD2 (6 bases). V was shortened by 3 bases and J by 1 base, with 11 bases between the two germline ends. The CDR3 is made up of 15 amino acids. The germline gives CDR1 SGHVS, CDR2 FNYEAQ. CDR3 in amino acids: CASSLWGDGTDTQYF. As DNA, the CDR3 is TGTGCCAGCAGCTTGTGGGGGGATGGCACAGATACGCAGTATTTT.

The gene calls are TRBV19 and TRBJ1-1; TRBD1 might be the D (6 bases). The germline CDR1 and CDR2 sequences are LNHDA and SQIVND (reference sequence). The CDR3 covers 15 residues. The germline V and J ends were trimmed by 5 bases and 0 bases, with 13 bases remaining between them. Here the CDR3 DNA reads TGTGCCAGTAGTGCCCGACAGGCCCTGAACACTGAAGCTTTCTTT. It is translated as CASSARQALNTEAFF.

V usage is TRBV4-3 and J usage is TRBJ2-2; 9 nucleotides align to TRBD2. J gave up 7 bases and V 11 bases, and 20 bases lay outside the gene matches. The CDR3 has 17 residues. The germline V gene has CDR1 LGHNA and CDR2 YSLEER. The CDR3 bases are TGCGCCGCCCCCCCCCGAGCGGGGGGCCCGGAGGACGGGGAGCTGTTTTTT. This gives the protein CAAPPRAGGPEDGELFF.

The chain employs TRBV4-2 and TRBJ2-1; possibly TRBD2 for D (5 bases). The V end was cut by 6 bases, the J end by 7 bases, with 16 bases between. The CDR3 loop spans 14 amino acids. Germline CDR1 is LGHNA and CDR2 is YNFKEQ. CDR3 loop: CASRKLGQANEQFF. The CDR3 nucleotides are TGTGCCAGCAGGAAACTAGGCCAGGCGAATGAGCAGTTCTTC.

The V call is TRBV15, the J call TRBJ2-7; 8 bases match TRBD1. Germline V gene sequence: CDR1 LNHNV, CDR2 YYDKDF (reference sequence). The CDR3 totals 15 residues. V was clipped by 3 bases and J by 1 base; unmatched bases: 5. The CDR3 DNA reads TGTGCCACCAGCAGGACTGGACAGGGATCCTACGAGCAGTACTTC. It encodes CATSRTGQGSYEQYF.

CDR3 region: CSVDLGAYEQYF. For the CDR3, the DNA is TGCAGCGTTGATCTGGGGGCGTACGAGCAGTACTTC. This sequence joins TRBV29-1 and TRBJ2-7, with D perhaps TRBD1 (6 bases). The germline V gene encodes CDR1 SQVTM and CDR2 ANQGSEA. V lost 3 bases to trimming and J lost 4 bases, with 10 bases between them. The CDR3 extends over 12 amino acids.

The gene calls are TRBV2 and TRBJ2-1; D unresolved. From germline, CDR1 is SNHLY and CDR2 FYNNEI. This CDR3 has 15 amino acids. V gave up 3 bases and J gave up 0 bases, with 9 bases separating them. The CDR3 protein is CASSESRSSYNEQFF. CDR3 nucleotide sequence: TGTGCCAGCAGTGAGTCCCGGAGCTCCTACAATGAGCAGTTCTTC. Complete variable domain (other parts from reference TRBV2 and TRBJ2-1): EPEVTQTPSHQVTQMGQEVILRCVPISNHLYFYWYRQILGQKVEFLVSFYNNEISEKSEIFDDQFSVERPDGSNFTLKIRSTKLEDSAMYFCASSESRSSYNEQFFGPGTRLTVL.

The V call is TRBV5-4, the J call TRBJ2-7, with 11 nucleotides matching TRBD1. Trimming removed 3 bases from V and 0 bases from J; junction bases left unmatched: 5. The CDR3 spans 16 residues. CDR1 and CDR2 (germline): SGHNT, YYREEE (reference sequence). The CDR3 coding sequence is TGTGCCAGCAGCTCCGGGGGACAGGGGGTCTCCTACGAGCAGTACTTC. Translation gives CASSSGGQGVSYEQYF.

V gene TRBV27 combines with J gene TRBJ1-6; the D is unclear. The CDR3 runs 14 residues. In germline, CDR1 is MNHEY, CDR2 SMNVEV (reference sequence). V was pared by 9 bases and J by 7 bases, with 16 bases between. The DNA of the CDR3 is TGTGCCAGGGCCATCCGGGTATCAAATTCACCCCTCCACTTT. As protein: CARAIRVSNSPLHF.

This clone has only a few counts. This chain links TRBV5-4 with TRBJ2-1, with 8 bases that match TRBD1. The germline gives CDR1 SGHNT, CDR2 YYREEE (reference sequence). The CDR3 consists of 16 residues. Trimming removed 0 bases from V and 4 bases from J; junction bases left unmatched: 6. The CDR3 nucleotides read TGTGCCAGCAGCTTGGGGGGGACAGGCCGATACAATGAGCAGTTCTTC. It yields the protein CASSLGGTGRYNEQFF.

V gene TRBV2 combines with J gene TRBJ2-1; D is possibly TRBD2 (5 bases). The length of the CDR3 is 16 residues. Trimming took off 0 bases at V and 0 bases at J, with 9 bases between the two ends. Germline CDR1 and CDR2: SNHLY and FYNNEI. CDR3 sequence: CASSEAASPSYNEQFF. The CDR3, as DNA: TGTGCCAGCAGTGAAGCTGCTAGCCCCTCCTACAATGAGCAGTTCTTC.

This clone was detected a few times. The chain joins TRBV5-8 to TRBJ1-1; a possible D gene is TRBD1 (5 bases). This CDR3 spans 13 amino acids. Trimming took 2 bases from V and 5 from J, leaving 10 bases between them. CDR1 and CDR2 from the germline V gene are SGHTS and YDEGEE. CDR3 DNA sequence: TGTGCCAGCAGCTTAATTGCAGGGACTGAAGCTTTCTTT. Its translation: CASSLIAGTEAFF.

The sample holds one count of this clone. The chain employs TRBV7-9 and TRBJ1-1, with unresolved D. This CDR3 region has 12 residues. Trimming stripped 4 bases from V and 2 bases from J, with 5 bases between. Germline values: CDR1 SEHNR, CDR2 FQNEAQ (reference sequence). The CDR3 sequence: CASSSFNTEAFF. The DNA of the CDR3 is TGTGCCAGCAGCTCCTTTAACACTGAAGCTTTCTTT.

The chain combines TRBV18 with TRBJ1-2; D is undetermined. In germline, CDR1 is KGHSH, CDR2 LQKENI. V lost 3 bases to trimming and J lost 3 bases, with 17 bases between them. The length of the CDR3 is 16 residues. CDR3 in DNA: TGTGCCAGCTCACCGACCGCCGGAGGGTGGGACTATGGCTACACCTTC. This gives the protein CASSPTAGGWDYGYTF.

This CDR3 reads CASSRDRGFEQYF. The CDR3 region has the DNA TGTGCCAGCAGTCGGGACAGGGGATTCGAGCAGTACTTC. The rearrangement links TRBV7-8 to TRBJ2-7, with 10 bases lining up with TRBD1. V lost 6 bases to trimming and J lost 6 bases; unmatched junction nucleotides: 5. The germline CDR1 and CDR2 sequences are SGHVS and FQNEAQ. The CDR3 length is 13 residues. Supplemented by reference TRBV7-8 and TRBJ2-7, the full variable domain reads GAGVSQSPRYKVAKRGQDVALRCDPISGHVSLFWYQQALGQGPEFLTYFQNEAQLDKSGLPSDRFFAERPEGSVSTLKIQRTQQEDSAVYLCASSRDRGFEQYFGPGTRLTVT.

This clone was detected a few times. This chain connects TRBV20-1 to TRBJ1-2; maybe TRBD1 (5 bases). CDR1 DFQATT and CDR2 SNEGSKA come from the germline V gene (reference sequence). CDR3 size: 11 residues. V was cut by 3 bases and J by 4 bases, with 6 bases left in between. Here the CDR3 reads CSASDSYGYTF. Here the CDR3 DNA reads TGCAGTGCTAGTGACAGCTATGGCTACACCTTC.

This chain joins TRBV15 and TRBJ2-7; no firm D call. Trimming removed 4 bases at V and 0 bases at J, with 13 bases between. From germline, CDR1 is LNHNV and CDR2 YYDKDF (reference sequence). This CDR3 contains 15 residues. CDR3 bases: TGTGCCACCAGCAACTCACCTCGACTCTCCTACGAGCAGTACTTC. Protein sequence: CATSNSPRLSYEQYF.

The chain employs TRBV7-2 and TRBJ2-3, with 12 bases fitting TRBD2. The length of the CDR3 is 15 residues. Trimming removed 5 bases from V and 6 bases from J; junction bases left unmatched: 6. Germline lookup yields CDR1 SGHTA and CDR2 FQGNSA. CDR3 sequence reads: CASSPRLAGVDTQYF. Here the CDR3 DNA reads TGTGCCAGCAGCCCAAGACTAGCGGGAGTTGATACGCAGTATTTT.

This chain uses TRBV7-9 with TRBJ1-5; 8 bases agree with TRBD1. CDR1 is SEHNR and CDR2 is FQNEAQ in the germline V gene (reference sequence). The CDR3 length is 15 residues. Trimming at V came to 4 bases and at J to 4 bases, leaving 6 bases not matched to a gene. CDR3 sequence reads: CASSYSTGGNQPQHF. In DNA, the CDR3 is TGTGCCAGCAGCTACAGCACAGGGGGGAATCAGCCCCAGCATTTT.

The chain uses TRBV5-8 and TRBJ2-5; perhaps TRBD2 as D (5 bases). Germline lookup yields CDR1 SGHTS and CDR2 YDEGEE. V was pared by 4 bases and J by 2 bases, with 12 bases between. There are 14 residues in the CDR3. The CDR3 DNA sequence: TGTGCCAGCAGCCTGTCGGGGATTCAAGAGACCCAGTACTTC. This gives the protein CASSLSGIQETQYF.

V is TRBV7-2 and J is TRBJ2-5, with 9 nucleotides matching TRBD2. Looked up from germline, CDR1 is SGHTA and CDR2 is FQGNSA. The CDR3 is 14 amino acids. V lost 3 bases, J lost 2 bases, and 1 base stayed unmatched. DNA for the CDR3: TGTGCCAGCAGCTTGGGACTAGCACAAGAGACCCAGTACTTC. This codes for CASSLGLAQETQYF. The full variable domain, rest sourced from reference TRBV7-2 and TRBJ2-5, is GAGVSQSPSNKVTEKGKDVELRCDPISGHTALYWYRQSLGQGLEFLIYFQGNSAPDKSGLPSDRFSAERTGGSVSTLTIQRTQQEDSAVYLCASSLGLAQETQYFGPGTRLLVL.